The entry that follows covers one TCR beta chain sequence. This sample was included in a study of technical replicates of blood from a few donors. The repertoire was sequenced with immunoSEQ multiplex PCR; TCRdb's copy has only in-frame clones and lacks some. The table includes about 75,000 clones, about 97% detected once. Germline loops: CDR1 LNHDA, CDR2 SQIVND (reference sequence). CDR3 length: 17 amino acids. V lost 6 bases and J 0 bases, leaving 18 bases between the germline ends. The chain combines TRBV19 with TRBJ1-3; D may be TRBD1 (5 bases). The sequence came from a human donor in good health. The sample comprised T cells isolated from PBMCs. CDR3 DNA: TGTGCCAGTAGGAGCGCCGGCAGGGCAATCTCTGGAAACACCATATATTTT. Amino acids: CASRSAGRAISGNTIYF.